This entry is about one T cell receptor beta chain. Per the germline V gene, CDR1 is MNHNS and CDR2 is SASEGT. Between the trimmed V and J ends, which lost 5 bases and 3 bases, there was a span of 13 bases. CDR3 length: 15 amino acids. Caucasian adults residing in Nashville, Tennessee made up all the donors. Libraries were prepared by immunoSEQ multiplex PCR; TCRdb keeps only in-frame clonotypes and omits some of them. The sample yields hundreds of thousands of clones, roughly 70% seen once. This specimen comes from a study of shared clonotypes between healthy human individuals. The sample consisted of memory CD4+ T cells sorted from blood. Subset here: CD45RA-negative fraction. The receptor comes from a woman in her twenties or thirties in good health. The chain is built from TRBV6-1 and TRBJ1-4; D is perhaps TRBD1 (6 bases). The CDR3: CASSRTGLSNEKLFF. Here the CDR3 DNA reads TGTGCCAGCAGTAGAACAGGGTTGTCTAATGAAAAACTGTTTTTT.